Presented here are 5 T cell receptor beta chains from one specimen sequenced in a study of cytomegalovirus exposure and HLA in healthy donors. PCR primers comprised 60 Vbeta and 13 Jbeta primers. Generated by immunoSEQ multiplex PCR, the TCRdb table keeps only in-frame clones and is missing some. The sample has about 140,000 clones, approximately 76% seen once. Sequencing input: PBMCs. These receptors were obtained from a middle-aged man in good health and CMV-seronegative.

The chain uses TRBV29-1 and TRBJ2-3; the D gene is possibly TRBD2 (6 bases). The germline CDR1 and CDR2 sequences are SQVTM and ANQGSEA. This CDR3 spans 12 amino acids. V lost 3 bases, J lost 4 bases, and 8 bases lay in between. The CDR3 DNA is TGCAGCGTTGAGGAGGGCCCAGATACGCAGTATTTT. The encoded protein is CSVEEGPDTQYF.

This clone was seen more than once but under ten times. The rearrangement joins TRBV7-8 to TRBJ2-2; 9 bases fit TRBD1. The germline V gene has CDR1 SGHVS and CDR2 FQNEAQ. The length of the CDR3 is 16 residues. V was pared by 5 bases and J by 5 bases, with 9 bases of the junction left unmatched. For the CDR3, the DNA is TGTGCCAGCAGCACCGACAGGGGGTTGGGAACCGGGGAGCTGTTTTTT. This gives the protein CASSTDRGLGTGELFF. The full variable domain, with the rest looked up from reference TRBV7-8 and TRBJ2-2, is GAGVSQSPRYKVAKRGQDVALRCDPISGHVSLFWYQQALGQGPEFLTYFQNEAQLDKSGLPSDRFFAERPEGSVSTLKIQRTQQEDSAVYLCASSTDRGLGTGELFFGEGSRLTVL.

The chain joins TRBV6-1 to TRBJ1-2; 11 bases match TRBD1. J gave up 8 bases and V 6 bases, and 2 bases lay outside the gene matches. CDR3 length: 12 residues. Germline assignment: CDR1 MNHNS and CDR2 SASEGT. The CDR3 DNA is TGTGCCAGCAGGGGACAGGGGGGAGGCTACACCTTC. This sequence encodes CASRGQGGGYTF.

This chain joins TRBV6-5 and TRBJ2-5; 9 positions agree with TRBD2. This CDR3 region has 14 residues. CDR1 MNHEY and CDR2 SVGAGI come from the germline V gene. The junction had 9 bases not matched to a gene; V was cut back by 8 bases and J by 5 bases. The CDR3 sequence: CASPAGGPGETQYF. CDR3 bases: TGTGCCAGCCCTGCGGGAGGGCCGGGGGAGACCCAGTACTTC.

CDR3 nucleotides: TGTGCCAGCAGCCGAAAATCCGGGACAGCTAACACCGGGGAGCTGTTTTTT. Amino acid sequence: CASSRKSGTANTGELFF. The J gene is TRBJ2-2, the V gene TRBV14; 7 nucleotides line up with TRBD1. CDR3 length: 17 amino acids. V was clipped by 4 bases and J by 2 bases; unmatched bases: 10. CDR1 SGHDN and CDR2 FVKESK come from the germline V gene.